Below are 11 T cell receptor beta chains sequenced from a single sample in a study of graft-versus-host responses after intestinal transplantation. Clones were sequenced by immunoSEQ multiplex PCR, and TCRdb holds only the in-frame ones, with some missing. The sample lists about 85,000 clones; around 93% were seen once. Antigens of these TCRs are unknown. The source material was unstimulated CD8+ T cells sorted from spleen or lymph node cells, sampled before transplant. The origin of the receptors is a human donor who was the organ donor for an intestinal transplant.

CDR3 nucleotide sequence: TGTGCCAGCAGTTTATCGCCGGGCGGCACCGGGGAGCTGTTTTTT. Translating gives CASSLSPGGTGELFF. The V call is TRBV27, the J call TRBJ2-2; D gene unclear. V lost 0 bases and J lost 4, with 9 bases in between. Germline CDR1 MNHEY, CDR2 SMNVEV (reference sequence). CDR3 length: 15 amino acids.

The genes are TRBV7-6 and TRBJ2-3; possible D gene TRBD2, 6 bases. The CDR3 loop spans 14 amino acids. V shed 3 bases and J shed 0 bases, with 7 bases lying between them. Germline CDR1 is SGHVS and CDR2 is FNYEAQ. CDR3 DNA sequence: TGTGCCAGCAGCTTTAGCGGAAGCACAGATACGCAGTATTTT. Translated, it gives CASSFSGSTDTQYF.

To note about this clone: Other DNA sequences within the sample encode an identical CDR3. The J gene is TRBJ1-1, the V gene TRBV19; a weak D match, TRBD1 (5 bases). Trimming shortened V by 3 bases and J by 5 bases, and 7 bases separated the two germline ends. This CDR3 comprises 12 residues. Germline V gene data show CDR1 as LNHDA and CDR2 as SQIVND (reference sequence). The CDR3 is CASSMGGTEAFF. The CDR3, as DNA: TGTGCCAGTAGTATGGGGGGGACTGAAGCTTTCTTT.

The rearrangement uses TRBV5-6 and TRBJ2-3, with TRBD2 matching 7 bases. V trimming: 4 bases; J trimming: 4 bases; junction bases outside the gene matches: 9. This CDR3 is built from 15 residues. CDR1 and CDR2 from the germline V gene are SGHDT and YYEEEE. The CDR3 coding sequence is TGTGCCAGCAGCGGAGGGAGGGGTAGCGCAGATACGCAGTATTTT. Translating it yields CASSGGRGSADTQYF.

This chain connects TRBV19 to TRBJ1-4; D not resolved. The germline gives CDR1 LNHDA, CDR2 SQIVND (reference sequence). Trimming left V 6 bases short and J 4 bases short, with 9 bases between. There are 13 residues in the CDR3. The CDR3 reads CASRGRNNEKLFF. CDR3 DNA: TGTGCCAGTAGAGGCAGAAATAATGAAAAACTGTTTTTT.

V is TRBV11-3 and J is TRBJ2-1; 8 bases are a match to TRBD2. CDR1 is SGHNT, CDR2 YENEEA, per germline. The CDR3 spans 15 residues. Trimming took 5 bases from V and 8 from J; bases not matched to a gene: 11. The CDR3 coding sequence is TGTGCCAGCAGCCCCGGGGGTAGCGGGGTGGATGAGCAGTTCTTC. It codes for CASSPGGSGVDEQFF. Combining the CDR3 with reference TRBV11-3 and TRBJ2-1 gives the whole variable domain EAGVVQSPRYKIIEKKQPVAFWCNPISGHNTLYWYLQNLGQGPELLIRYENEEAVDDSQLPKDRFSAERLKGVDSTLKIQPAELGDSAVYLCASSPGGSGVDEQFFGPGTRLTVL.

The rearrangement joins TRBV5-5 to TRBJ2-5, with D perhaps given as TRBD1 or TRBD2 (6 bases each). The CDR3 totals 12 residues. The germline gives CDR1 SGHKS, CDR2 YYEKEE (reference sequence). The CDR3 reads CANGGEGETQYF. The DNA for the CDR3 is TGTGCTAACGGGGGCGAAGGAGAGACCCAGTACTTC.

The gene calls are TRBV11-3 and TRBJ2-3; no definite D call. This CDR3 spans 12 amino acids. From germline, CDR1 is SGHNT and CDR2 YENEEA. Trimming removed 5 bases at V and 2 bases at J, with 5 bases between. This CDR3 is CASSPYTDTQYF. The CDR3 region has the DNA TGTGCCAGCAGCCCTTACACAGATACGCAGTATTTT.

The V call is TRBV2, the J call TRBJ2-1; the D is unclear. The CDR3 runs 12 residues. Trimming took 6 bases from V and 2 from J, leaving 5 bases between them. Germline V gene sequence: CDR1 SNHLY, CDR2 FYNNEI. In DNA, the CDR3 is TGTGCCAGCAGGGGCCCCTACAATGAGCAGTTCTTC. It codes for CASRGPYNEQFF.

This chain uses TRBV5-4 with TRBJ1-1; D remains ambiguous. The V end lost 0 bases, the J end lost 5 bases, and 5 bases lay between the germline ends. This CDR3 contains 12 residues. Germline V gene data show CDR1 as SGHNT and CDR2 as YYREEE (reference sequence). CDR3 loop: CASSLVATEAFF. The CDR3 DNA is TGTGCCAGCAGCTTGGTAGCGACTGAAGCTTTCTTT.

The gene calls are TRBV4-3 and TRBJ2-2, with a weak D call TRBD1 (5 bases). The V end was cut by 1 base, the J end by 7 bases, with 13 bases between. In germline, CDR1 is LGHNA, CDR2 YSLEER. The CDR3 loop spans 15 amino acids. The CDR3 sequence is CASSQVQGMLGELFF. The CDR3 nucleotides are TGCGCCAGCAGCCAAGTCCAGGGTATGCTCGGGGAGCTGTTTTTT.